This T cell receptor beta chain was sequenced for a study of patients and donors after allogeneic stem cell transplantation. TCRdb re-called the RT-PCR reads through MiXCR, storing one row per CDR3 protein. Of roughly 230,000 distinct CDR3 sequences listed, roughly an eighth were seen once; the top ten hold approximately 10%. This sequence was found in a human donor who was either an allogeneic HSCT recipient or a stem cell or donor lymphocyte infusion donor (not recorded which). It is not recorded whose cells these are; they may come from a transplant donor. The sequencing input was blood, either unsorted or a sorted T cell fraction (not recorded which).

For the CDR3, the DNA is TGCAGTGCTTCAAGACTAGCGGGGGACCCGGATACGCAGTATTTT. Encoded protein: CSASRLAGDPDTQYF. This chain links TRBV20-1 with TRBJ2-3, with 12 bases aligning to TRBD2. V lost 5 bases and J lost 6; bases outside the gene matches: 9. Germline assignment: CDR1 DFQATT and CDR2 SNEGSKA (reference sequence). The CDR3 extends over 15 amino acids.